This record looks at one T cell receptor (beta chain) sequence and its context. Its antigen is unidentified. These data originate in a study of CD8 T cells in Susac syndrome. Notes on the study in general: In its TCR sequencing and HLA analysis, the study acknowledged that the number of individuals was relatively small.

The CDR3 contains 13 residues. CDR1 and CDR2 (germline): DFQATT, SNEGSKA (reference sequence). With 5 bases removed from V and 3 bases from J, the gap between germline ends came to 11 bases. The CD8+ and CD4+ T cells were negatively isolated, with the TEMRA cells enriched by FACS. Random hexamers primed reverse transcription of about 0.45 to 1 ug RNA. A multiplex approach, immunoSEQ multiplex PCR, amplified TCR beta CDR3 across 54 Vbeta and 13 Jbeta. TCRdb recomputed calls from the immunoSEQ multiplex PCR reads with MiXCR, one row per CDR3 protein. The table includes more than 110,000 distinct CDR3 sequences, roughly 94% detected once.

The sample consisted of CD4+ T cells from PBMCs. The chain links TRBV20-1 to TRBJ2-1; no definite D call. This TCR derives from a human donor with Susac syndrome. The CDR3 loop reads CSARPAVYNEQFF. CDR3 bases: TGCAGTGCTCGGCCGGCGGTCTACAATGAGCAGTTCTTC.